Sequencing of this TCR beta chain was carried out in a study of blood T cell repertoires in COVID-19. The overall study: COVID-19 samples collected from the United States, Italy and Spain covered acute and convalescent phases. T cells, B-cell-depleted T cells, or PBMCs provided the cDNA or gDNA that served as material.

In germline, CDR1 is SQVTM, CDR2 ANQGSEA. The CDR3 has 13 residues. V lost 3 bases and J lost 4; bases outside the gene matches: 2. As originally analysed: Reference gene primers were amplified, and this amplification served to estimate nucleated cell counts. Clones were read by immunoSEQ multiplex PCR, and TCRdb kept only the in-frame ones, dropping some. Clone size and the V and J calls come from that table; the DNA yielded D and trimming. The profile shows around 100,000 clones, roughly 81% of them singletons. The gene calls are TRBV29-1 and TRBJ2-5, with TRBD2 matching over 10 bases. Specimen: peripheral blood. This TCR was recovered from a human donor in a cohort sampled during active COVID-19. The CDR3: CSVDPSGGETQYF. In nucleotides, the CDR3 is TGCAGCGTTGACCCTAGCGGGGGAGAGACCCAGTACTTC.